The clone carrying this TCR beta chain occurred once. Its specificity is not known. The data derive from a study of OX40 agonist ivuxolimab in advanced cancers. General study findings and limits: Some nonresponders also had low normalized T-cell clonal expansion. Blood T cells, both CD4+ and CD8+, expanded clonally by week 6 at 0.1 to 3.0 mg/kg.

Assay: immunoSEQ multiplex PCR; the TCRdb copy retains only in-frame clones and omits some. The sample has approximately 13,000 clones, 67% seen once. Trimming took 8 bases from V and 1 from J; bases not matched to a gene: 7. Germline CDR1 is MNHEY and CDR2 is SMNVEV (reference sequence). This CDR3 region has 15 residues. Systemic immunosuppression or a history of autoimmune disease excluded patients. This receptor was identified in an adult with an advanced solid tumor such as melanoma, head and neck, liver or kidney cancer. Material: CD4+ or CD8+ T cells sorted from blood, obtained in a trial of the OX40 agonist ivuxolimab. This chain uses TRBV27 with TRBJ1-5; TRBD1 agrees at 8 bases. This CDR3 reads CASQRQGFSNQPQHF. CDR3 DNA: TGTGCCAGCCAACGACAGGGGTTCAGCAATCAGCCCCAGCATTTT.